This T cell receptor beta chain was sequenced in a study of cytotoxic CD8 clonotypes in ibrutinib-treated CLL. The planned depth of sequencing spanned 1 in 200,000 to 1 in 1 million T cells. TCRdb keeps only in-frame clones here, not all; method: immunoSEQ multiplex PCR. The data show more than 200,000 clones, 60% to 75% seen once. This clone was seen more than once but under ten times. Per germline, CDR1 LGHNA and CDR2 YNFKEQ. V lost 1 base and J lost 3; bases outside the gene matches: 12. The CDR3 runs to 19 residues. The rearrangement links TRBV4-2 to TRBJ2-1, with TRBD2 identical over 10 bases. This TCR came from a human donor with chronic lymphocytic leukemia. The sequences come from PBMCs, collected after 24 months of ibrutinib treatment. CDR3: CASSQVAAGGPGGYNEQFF. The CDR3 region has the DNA TGTGCCAGCAGCCAAGTGGCAGCGGGAGGGCCGGGGGGCTACAATGAGCAGTTCTTC.